The 9 T cell receptor beta chains given below trace back to one sample, sequenced in a study of response to subunit inactivated influenza vaccine. TCRdb analysed the RT-PCR reads with MiXCR anew, one entry per CDR3 protein. The table lists more than 700,000 distinct CDR3 sequences, around 20% of them singletons. Source: PBMCs from blood, taken less than 6 days after vaccination. These receptors were collected from a man in his forties or fifties who received an inactivated influenza vaccine.

The chain recombines TRBV6-1 with TRBJ2-7; 8 bases fit TRBD2. Germline trimming cut 6 bases from V and 8 bases from J; bases unmatched to any gene: 12. The CDR3 length is 14 residues. Germline values: CDR1 MNHNS, CDR2 SASEGT. The CDR3 region has the DNA TGTGCCAGCAGACCGGGGGGGGCGCGAGACCAGCAGTACTTC. Translated, it gives CASRPGGARDQQYF.

A remark on this clonotype: An end of the junction does not agree with germline; a read error may underlie this. The chain employs TRBV27 and TRBJ1-3; no definite D call. The germline CDR1 and CDR2 sequences are MNHEY and SMNVEV (reference sequence). The CDR3 consists of 14 residues. The CDR3 is CASKNIASGNTKYF. As DNA, the CDR3 is TGTGCCAGTAAGAACATAGCCTCTGGAAACACCAAATATTTT.

This clonotype was found a few times. The CDR3 reads CATSAGATTDTQYF. The CDR3 nucleotides are TGTGCCACCAGCGCAGGGGCTACCACAGATACGCAGTATTTT. The chain joins TRBV24-1 to TRBJ2-3; D is possibly TRBD1 (6 bases). The V end lost 7 bases, the J end lost 2 bases, and 12 bases lay between the germline ends. The germline V gene encodes CDR1 KGHDR and CDR2 SFDVKD. The CDR3 is 14 amino acids.

This rearrangement joins TRBV10-3 to TRBJ2-7; no clear D. The CDR3 length is 11 residues. V was clipped by 8 bases and J by 3 bases, with 8 bases between them. Germline CDR1 ENHRY, CDR2 SYGVKD. This chain's CDR3 is CAIGDLYEQYF. CDR3 DNA sequence: TGTGCCATCGGGGATCTCTACGAGCAGTACTTC.

This clonotype showed up just a few times. CDR3 amino acids: CASRKGQGLYNEQFF. CDR3 in DNA: TGTGCCAGCAGGAAGGGACAAGGACTTTACAATGAGCAGTTCTTC. The V gene is TRBV12-3 or TRBV12-4, the J gene TRBJ2-1; D possibly corresponds to TRBD1 (6 bases). The CDR3 is 15 amino acids. V shed 6 bases and J shed 4 bases, with 16 bases lying between them.

This chain links TRBV6-1 with TRBJ2-3; TRBD2 matches at 7 bases. The trim removed 2 bases at V and 0 bases at J, leaving 8 bases unmatched. The germline V gene encodes CDR1 MNHNS and CDR2 SASEGT. This CDR3 has 17 amino acids. This chain's CDR3 is CASSEIPPGLSTDTQYF. The CDR3 coding sequence is TGTGCCAGCAGTGAAATTCCCCCGGGACTAAGCACAGATACGCAGTATTTT.

A few counts support this clonotype. Sequence at one end of the junction differs from germline and may be a read error. The CDR3 DNA follows: TGTGCCAGCAGCTTAATTCCGGGACGCCCTGACAACGAGCAGTTCTTC. This codes for CASSLIPGRPDNEQFF. The chain links TRBV7-2 to TRBJ2-1; D possibly matches TRBD1 or TRBD2 (5 bases each). Germline V gene lookup returns CDR1 SGHTA and CDR2 FQGNSA. The CDR3 is 16 amino acids. Looking up the rest from reference TRBV7-2 and TRBJ2-1 gives the full variable domain: GAGVSQSPSNKVTEKGKDVELRCDPISGHTALYWYRQSLGQGLEFLIYFQGNSAPDKSGLPSDRFSAERTGGSVSTLTIQRTQQEDSAVYLCASSLIPGRPDNEQFFGPGTRLTVL.

This clonotype showed up just a few times. The J gene is TRBJ2-1, the V gene TRBV10-3, with a tentative D call TRBD2 (6 bases). In germline, CDR1 is ENHRY, CDR2 SYGVKD. Between the trimmed V and J ends, which lost 3 bases and 0 bases, there was a span of 12 bases. The CDR3 runs to 16 residues. Here the CDR3 reads CAISDGGSSSYNEQFF. CDR3 sequence (DNA): TGTGCCATCAGTGATGGAGGGAGCAGCTCCTACAATGAGCAGTTCTTC.

The chain joins TRBV7-2 to TRBJ2-7, with D possibly being TRBD1 or TRBD2 (5 bases each). This CDR3 comprises 18 residues. Germline V gives CDR1 SGHTA, CDR2 FQGNSA. V was clipped by 0 bases and J by 2 bases, with 20 bases between them. CDR3 sequence (DNA): TGTGCCAGCAGCTTAGCTGCTCGGGGCAGAATAGTCACCTACGAGCAGTACTTC. It codes for CASSLAARGRIVTYEQYF.